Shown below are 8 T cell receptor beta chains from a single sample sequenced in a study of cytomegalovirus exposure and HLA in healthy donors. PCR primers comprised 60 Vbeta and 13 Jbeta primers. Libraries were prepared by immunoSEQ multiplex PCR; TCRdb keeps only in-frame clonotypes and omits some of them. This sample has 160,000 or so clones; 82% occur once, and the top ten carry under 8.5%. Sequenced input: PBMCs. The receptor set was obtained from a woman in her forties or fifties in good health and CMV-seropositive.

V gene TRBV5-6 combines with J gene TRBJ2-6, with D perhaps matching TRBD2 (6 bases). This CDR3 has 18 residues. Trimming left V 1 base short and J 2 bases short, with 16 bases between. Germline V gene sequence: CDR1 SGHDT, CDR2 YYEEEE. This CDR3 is CASSLLPLGGAGANVLTF. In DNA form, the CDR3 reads TGTGCCAGCAGCTTGTTACCCCTCGGCGGGGCTGGGGCCAACGTCCTGACTTTC.

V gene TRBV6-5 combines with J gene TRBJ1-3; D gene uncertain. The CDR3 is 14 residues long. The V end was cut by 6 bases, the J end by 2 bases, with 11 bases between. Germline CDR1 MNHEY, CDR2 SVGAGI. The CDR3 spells CASRPTMTGNTIYF. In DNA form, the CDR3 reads TGTGCCAGCAGACCTACCATGACTGGAAACACCATATATTTT.

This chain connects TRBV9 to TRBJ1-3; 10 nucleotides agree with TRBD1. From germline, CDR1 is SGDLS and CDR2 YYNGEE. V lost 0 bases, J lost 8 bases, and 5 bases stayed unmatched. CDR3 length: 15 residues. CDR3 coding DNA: TGTGCCAGCAGCGTAGAGGGACAGGGGATTGACACCATATATTTT. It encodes CASSVEGQGIDTIYF.

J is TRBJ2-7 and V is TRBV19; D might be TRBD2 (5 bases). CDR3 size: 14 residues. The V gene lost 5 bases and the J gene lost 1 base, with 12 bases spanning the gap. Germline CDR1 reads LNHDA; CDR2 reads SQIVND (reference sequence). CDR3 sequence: CASSPLGNSYEQYF. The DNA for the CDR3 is TGTGCCAGTAGTCCCCTCGGGAATTCCTACGAGCAGTACTTC.

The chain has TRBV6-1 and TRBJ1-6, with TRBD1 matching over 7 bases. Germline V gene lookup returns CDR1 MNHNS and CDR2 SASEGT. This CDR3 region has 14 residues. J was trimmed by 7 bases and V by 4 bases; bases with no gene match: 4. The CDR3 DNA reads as TGTGCCAGCAGTGGACAGGGTGGCAATTCACCCCTCCACTTT. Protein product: CASSGQGGNSPLHF.

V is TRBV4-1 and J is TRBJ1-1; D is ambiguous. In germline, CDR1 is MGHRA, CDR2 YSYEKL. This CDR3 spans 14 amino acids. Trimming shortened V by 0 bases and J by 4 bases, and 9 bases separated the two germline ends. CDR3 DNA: TGCGCCAGCAGCCAAGATGCAGGCCCCACTGAAGCTTTCTTT. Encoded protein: CASSQDAGPTEAFF.

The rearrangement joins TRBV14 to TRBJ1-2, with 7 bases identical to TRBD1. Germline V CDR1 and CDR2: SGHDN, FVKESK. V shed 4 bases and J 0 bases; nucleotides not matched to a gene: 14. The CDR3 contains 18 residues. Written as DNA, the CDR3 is TGTGCCAGCAGCCCCATATCCGGGACAGCCGTTTCTAACTATGGCTACACCTTC. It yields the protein CASSPISGTAVSNYGYTF.

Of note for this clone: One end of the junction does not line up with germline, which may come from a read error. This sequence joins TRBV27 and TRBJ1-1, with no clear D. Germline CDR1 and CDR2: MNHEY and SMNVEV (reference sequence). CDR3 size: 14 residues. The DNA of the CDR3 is TGTGCCAGCAGTCTACAGTGGATGAACACTGGAGCTTTCTTT. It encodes CASSLQWMNTGAFF.